This T cell receptor beta chain appears in the sequencing data of a study of graft-versus-host responses after intestinal transplantation. Background on the study: Anti-thymocyte globulin induction was given to all recipients, followed by tacrolimus and steroids for approximately three years.

V trimming: 0 bases; J trimming: 1 base; junction bases outside the gene matches: 1. Per the germline V gene, CDR1 is SGHRS and CDR2 is YFSETQ. This CDR3 is built from 15 residues. Sequencing used immunoSEQ multiplex PCR; TCRdb keeps in-frame clones, though not all of them. The table has 4,800 or so clones, roughly 87% seen once; the top ten hold roughly 9.8%. The authors processed graft tissue to release intraepithelial and lamina propria lymphocytes. Study results and caveats: Allografts carried high graft-versus-host to host-versus-graft clonal ratios in patients having graft-donor T cell macrochimerism. Early post-transplant HvG declines tracked with peak circulating GvH clone levels.

This clone was observed once. Its antigen is still unknown. This receptor was taken from a human patient who received an intestinal transplant, so some T cells may come from the graft donor. Sequenced material: ileum tissue, taken 156 days after intestinal transplant. The chain couples TRBV5-1 to TRBJ2-3, with 8 positions matching TRBD2. Written as DNA, the CDR3 is TGCGCCAGCAGCTTGGAAGCGGGGGGCACAGATACGCAGTATTTT. This translates into CASSLEAGGTDTQYF.